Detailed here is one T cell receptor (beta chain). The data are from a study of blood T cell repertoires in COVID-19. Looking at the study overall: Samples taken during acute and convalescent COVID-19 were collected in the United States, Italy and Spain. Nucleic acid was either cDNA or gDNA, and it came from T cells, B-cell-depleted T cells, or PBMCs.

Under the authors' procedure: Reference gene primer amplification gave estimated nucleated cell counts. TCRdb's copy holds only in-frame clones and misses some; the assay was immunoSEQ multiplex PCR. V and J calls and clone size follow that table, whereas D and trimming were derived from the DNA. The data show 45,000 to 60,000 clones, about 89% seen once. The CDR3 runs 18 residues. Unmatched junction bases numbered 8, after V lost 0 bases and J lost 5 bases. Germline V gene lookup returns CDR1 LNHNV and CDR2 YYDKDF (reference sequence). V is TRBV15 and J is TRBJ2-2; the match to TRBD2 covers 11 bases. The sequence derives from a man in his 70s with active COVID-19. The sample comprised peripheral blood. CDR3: CATSRDIKLAGETGELFF. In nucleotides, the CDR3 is TGTGCCACCAGCAGAGATATAAAACTAGCGGGGGAGACCGGGGAGCTGTTTTTT.